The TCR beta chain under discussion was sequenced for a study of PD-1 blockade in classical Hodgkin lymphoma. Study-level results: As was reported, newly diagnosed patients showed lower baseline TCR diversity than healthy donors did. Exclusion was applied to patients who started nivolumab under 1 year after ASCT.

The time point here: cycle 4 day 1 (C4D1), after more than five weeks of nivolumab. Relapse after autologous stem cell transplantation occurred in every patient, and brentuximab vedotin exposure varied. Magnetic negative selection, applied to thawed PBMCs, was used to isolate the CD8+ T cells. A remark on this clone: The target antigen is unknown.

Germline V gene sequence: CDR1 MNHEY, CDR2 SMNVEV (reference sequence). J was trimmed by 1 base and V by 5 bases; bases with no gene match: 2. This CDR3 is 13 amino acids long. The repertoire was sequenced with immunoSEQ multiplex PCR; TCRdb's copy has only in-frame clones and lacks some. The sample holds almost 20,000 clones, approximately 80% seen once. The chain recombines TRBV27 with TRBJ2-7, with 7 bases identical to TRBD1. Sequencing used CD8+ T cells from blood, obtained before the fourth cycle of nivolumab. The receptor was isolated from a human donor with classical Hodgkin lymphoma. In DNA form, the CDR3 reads TGTGCCAGCAGTGCGACAGGGTCCTACGAGCAGTACTTC. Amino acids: CASSATGSYEQYF.